The TCR beta chain described here comes from a study of Ad26.COV2.S vaccination and SARS-CoV-2 variants (dated by TCRdb to the early 2020s). Background for the entire study: Vaccine-arm donors came from COV1001, a multicentre, randomized, double-blind, placebo-controlled phase I-IIa trial of Ad26.COV2.S in healthy adults. Ad26.COV2.S was given intramuscularly at 5x10^10 or 1x10^11 viral particles, as a single shot or as two shots 56 days apart. The specificity and breadth of SARS-CoV-2-reactive T cell receptors after Ad26.COV2.S vaccination were assessed by TCRbeta repertoire sequencing. A total of 32 samples were included in the TCR-sequenced set, comprising some 20 Ad26.COV2.S vaccine recipients, 5 placebo recipients and 8 SARS-CoV-2 convalescent individuals. Trial participants were randomized into five groups of five, in which low-dose or high-dose Ad26.COV2.S was given once or twice, or placebo was given on both occasions. Throughout the experiments and outcome assessment, investigators stayed blinded to trial group allocation.

The sample's treatment or condition label, decoded: some 20 received Ad26.COV2.S at low or high dose, single or two shots; about 5 received placebo; per-sample allocation not given. For vaccine and placebo recipients, repertoires were sequenced using samples collected on day 63 after the first injection. In Cohort 1b, around 25 adults aged 18-55 years were enrolled at a single site in Boston, USA, between 29 July and 7 August 2020. Ad26.COV2.S was a replication-incompetent adenovirus type 26 vector that expressed a prefusion-stabilized SARS-CoV-2 spike protein derived from the original Wuhan strain. Notes on this clone: This clone's antigen is unknown. No base-level quality is on record; no much larger clone is a single base apart.

The immunoSEQ Assay was used to sequence TCRbeta CDR3 regions. After extraction, genomic DNA underwent amplification by bias-controlled multiplex PCR, followed by high-throughput sequencing. The paper's data handling went like this. Collapsing and filtering of sequences were performed to quantify the absolute abundance of each unique TCRbeta CDR3 region. T cell fraction was estimated by normalizing TCRbeta template counts to usable DNA, with usable DNA measured through amplification of reference genes found in all nucleated cells. Repertoire TCRs were annotated as SARS-CoV-2-specific by exact matching of V gene, CDR3 amino acid sequence and J gene to a known reactive TCR set. The reference SARS-CoV-2 TCR set came from MIRA and was filtered for enrichment in COVID-19-positive ImmuneCODE repertoires, removing public or cross-reactive TCRs. Using the MIRA antigens, annotated TCRs were further analysed by specific ORF or by position within an ORF. Depth was the summed frequency of annotated unique rearrangements, while breadth was defined as annotated unique rearrangements over total unique productive rearrangements. Group comparisons of TCR breadth used two-sided Wilcoxon rank-sum tests. TCRdb holds this immuneACCESS table with in-frame rearrangements only. Some clones are missing; in checked studies, unresolved V genes explain under half, and the rest has no known cause. That table supplies the V and J calls and clone size; D and trimming were determined from the DNA. Counted in this sample were roughly 450,000 clones; 80% to 95% of them appeared once. Clones ranked in the top ten supply 10% to 15% of the sample.

Study-wide findings and limitations: Spike-specific TCR breadth was higher in Ad26.COV2.S recipients than in placebo recipients (P = 0.0014). The study lacked the statistical power to compare responses across vaccine doses or regimens. It was noted by the authors that total T cell responses may have been underestimated by the TCR breadth and depth analyses. After vaccination, spike-specific CD8+ and CD4+ T cell responses were reported to show substantial breadth. Vaccine and placebo recipients had similar non-spike TCR breadth, a finding consistent with the vaccine containing only spike.

For CDR1 and CDR2, the germline V gene lists SGDLS and YYNGEE. The germline ends are 9 bases apart after V is trimmed by 3 bases and J by 6 bases. Spanning cysteine to phenylalanine, the CDR3 consists of 13 amino acids. This entry keeps only the CDR3 DNA: 39 bases, framed from base 1. This specimen was peripheral blood, taken in a trial of Ad26.COV2.S vaccine versus placebo. The receptor was derived from a person between 18 and 59 years old who received the Ad26.COV2.S COVID-19 vaccine or a placebo. The V and J segments used are TRBV9 and TRBJ1-4, with no D gene named confidently. The DNA sequence is as follows: TGTGCCAGCAGCGCGGACGGATATGAAAAACTGTTTTTT. This yields the protein CASSADGYEKLFF.